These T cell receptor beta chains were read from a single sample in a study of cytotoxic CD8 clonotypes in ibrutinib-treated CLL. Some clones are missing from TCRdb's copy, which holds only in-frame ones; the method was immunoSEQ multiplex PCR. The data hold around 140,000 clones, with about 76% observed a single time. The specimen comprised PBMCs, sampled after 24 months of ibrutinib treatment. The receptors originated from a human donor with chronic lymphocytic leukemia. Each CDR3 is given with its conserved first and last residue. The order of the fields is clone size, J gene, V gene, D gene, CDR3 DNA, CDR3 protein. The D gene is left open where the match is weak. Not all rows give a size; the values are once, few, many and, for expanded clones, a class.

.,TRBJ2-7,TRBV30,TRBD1,TGTGCCTGGAGTCGTCGGGACAGCTACGAGCAGTACTTC,CAWSRRDSYEQYF
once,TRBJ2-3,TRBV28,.,TGTGCCAGCAGTTTCGCCGAAAGCACAGATACGCAGTATTTT,CASSFAESTDTQYF
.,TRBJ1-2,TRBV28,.,TGTGCCAGCAGACCAGGGACACAGGGTTATGGCTACACCTTC,CASRPGTQGYGYTF
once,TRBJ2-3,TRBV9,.,TGTGCCAGCAGCGTAGCCCAGCGAGGCACAGATACGCAGTATTTT,CASSVAQRGTDTQYF
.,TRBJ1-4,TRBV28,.,TGTGCCAGCAGTCCCGGTGGGCGTGCAACTAATGAAAAACTGTTTTTT,CASSPGGRATNEKLFF
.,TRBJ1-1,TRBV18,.,TGTGCCAGCTCACCTTTCGCCCAGAACACTGAAGCTTTCTTT,CASSPFAQNTEAFF
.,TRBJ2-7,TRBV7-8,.,TGTGCCAGCAGCCCTTACAACGAGCAGTACTTC,CASSPYNEQYF
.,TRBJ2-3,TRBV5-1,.,TGCGCCAGCAGCCCCAACCCCCGAGATACGCAGTATTTT,CASSPNPRDTQYF
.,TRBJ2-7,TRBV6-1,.,TGTGCCAGCAGTCCGAGACAGGCCCCGTCTCTCGAGCAGTACTTC,CASSPRQAPSLEQYF
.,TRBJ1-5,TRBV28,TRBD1,TGTGCCAGCAGTTTATTGCCCCGCAGGGGGTCAGCCCAGCATTTT,CASSLLPRRGSAQHF
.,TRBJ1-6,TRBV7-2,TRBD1,TGTGCCAGCAGCCCGACAGGGAGGCGCACTTCACCCCTCCACTTT,CASSPTGRRTSPLHF
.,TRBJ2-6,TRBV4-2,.,TGTGCCAGCAGCCAGCAGCCTACAGGGTCTGGGGCCAACGTCCTGACTTTC,CASSQQPTGSGANVLTF
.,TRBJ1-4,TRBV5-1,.,TGCGCCAGCAGCTTGGCGGGAGCGAATGAAAAACTGTTTTTT,CASSLAGANEKLFF
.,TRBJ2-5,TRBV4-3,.,TGCGCCAGCAGCCAAGGGGGAGGGGGCAGGGCGAGGGAGACCCAGTACTTC,CASSQGGGGRARETQYF
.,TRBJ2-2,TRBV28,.,TGTGCCAGCAAGGTCGGCGGGGAGCTGTTTTTT,CASKVGGELFF
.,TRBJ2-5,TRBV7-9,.,TGTGCCAGCAGCTTAGGAGGCCTCCAAGAGACCCAGTACTTC,CASSLGGLQETQYF
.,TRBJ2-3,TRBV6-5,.,TGTGCCAGCAGTGACAGAGATACGCAGTATTTT,CASSDRDTQYF
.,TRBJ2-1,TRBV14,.,TGTGCCAGCAGCCAAGCCTGGGAGCAGTTCTTC,CASSQAWEQFF
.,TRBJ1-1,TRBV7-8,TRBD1,TGTGCCAGCACCCAAGGCCGGACAGGGGCTTTTCCCATGAACACTGAAGCTTTCTTT,CASTQGRTGAFPMNTEAFF
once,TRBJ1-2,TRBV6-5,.,TGTGCCAGCAGTTACTCTGACTACTATGGCTACACCTTC,CASSYSDYYGYTF
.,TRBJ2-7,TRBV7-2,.,TGTGCCAGCAGCTTAGGGCCTGGTCCGTCCTACGAGCAGTACTTC,CASSLGPGPSYEQYF
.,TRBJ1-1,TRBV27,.,TGTGCCAGCAGTTTATCGGCAGGGACTGAAGCTTTCTTT,CASSLSAGTEAFF
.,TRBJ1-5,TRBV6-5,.,TGTGCCAGCAGTTACAGCCGGGCCCAGGCTCAGCATTTT,CASSYSRAQAQHF
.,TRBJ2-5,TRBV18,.,TGTGCCAGCTCACCTTCCCAAGAGACCCAGTACTTC,CASSPSQETQYF
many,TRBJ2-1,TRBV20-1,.,TGCAGTGCTAGGGAGTACAATGAGCAGTTCTTC,CSAREYNEQFF
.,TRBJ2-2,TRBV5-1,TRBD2,TGCGCCAGCAGCCCCCTAGCGGGAGCGAACACCGGGGAGCTGTTTTTT,CASSPLAGANTGELFF
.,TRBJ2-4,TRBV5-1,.,TGCGCCAGCAGCCCCAGCGGGCTAGCCAAAAACATTCAGTACTTC,CASSPSGLAKNIQYF
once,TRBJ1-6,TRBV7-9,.,TGTGCCAGCAGCTCCTTAGATTCACCCCTCCACTTT,CASSSLDSPLHF
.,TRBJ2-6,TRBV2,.,TGTGCCAGCAGCAAGAGAGGGTCCGGGGCCAACGTCCTGACTTTC,CASSKRGSGANVLTF
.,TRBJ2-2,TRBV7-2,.,TGTGCCAGCAGCGGAGGACAGAACACCGGGGAGCTGTTTTTT,CASSGGQNTGELFF
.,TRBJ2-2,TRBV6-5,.,TGTGCCAGCAGTTACTACAGGGAAACCGGGGAGCTGTTTTTT,CASSYYRETGELFF
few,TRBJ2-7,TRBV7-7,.,TGTGCCAGCAGCCCCCTCCCAACAGGGCGCCACGAGCAGTACTTC,CASSPLPTGRHEQYF
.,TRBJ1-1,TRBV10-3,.,TGTGCCATCAGTGAGTCGATATCCGTTGAAGCTTTCTTT,CAISESISVEAFF
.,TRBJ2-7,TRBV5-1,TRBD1,TGCGCCAGCAGCATCCGGACAGGGGGCTACGAGCAGTACTTC,CASSIRTGGYEQYF
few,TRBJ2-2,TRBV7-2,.,TGTGCCAGCAGGCGCTCCGGGGAGCTGTTTTTT,CASRRSGELFF
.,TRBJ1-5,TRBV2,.,TGTGCCAGCAGTGAAGTCGACTCCAATCAGCCCCAGCATTTT,CASSEVDSNQPQHF
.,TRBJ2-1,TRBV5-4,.,TGTGCCAGCACTACCGGAGGGGGGGGAGATGAGCAGTTCTTC,CASTTGGGGDEQFF
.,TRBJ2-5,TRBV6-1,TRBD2,TGTGCCAGCAGTGGAACCGGGACTAGCGGGGGGGAGACCCAGTACTTC,CASSGTGTSGGETQYF
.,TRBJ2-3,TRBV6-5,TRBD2,TGTGCCAGCAGTTACGGGCTAGCGGGGGATACGCAGTATTTT,CASSYGLAGDTQYF
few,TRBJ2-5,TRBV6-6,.,TGTGCCAGCAGCCCCGGGGGCGGGGCCCAGTACTTC,CASSPGGGAQYF
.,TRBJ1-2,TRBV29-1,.,TGCAGCGTGGGGCAGGTGGAAGGCTACACCTTC,CSVGQVEGYTF
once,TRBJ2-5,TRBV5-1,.,TGCGCCAGCAGCTTGGGGGGGACCCACAGGGACGAGACCCAGTACTTC,CASSLGGTHRDETQYF
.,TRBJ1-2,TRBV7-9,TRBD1,TGTGCCAGCAGCCCCGGGACAGGGAATGGCTACACCTTC,CASSPGTGNGYTF
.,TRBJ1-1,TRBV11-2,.,TGTGCCAGCAGCCCCCAAAGGTCCGACGCTTTCTTT,CASSPQRSDAFF
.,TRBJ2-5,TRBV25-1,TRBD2,TGTGCCAGCAGTGGTGGACTAGCGGGTGGGGAGACCCAGTACTTC,CASSGGLAGGETQYF
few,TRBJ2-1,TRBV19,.,TGTGCCAGTAGTACGGATGGCTACAATGAGCAGTTCTTC,CASSTDGYNEQFF
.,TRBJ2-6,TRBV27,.,TGTGCCAGCAGTCCCAGCTTGGCCGGGGCCAACGTCCTGACTTTC,CASSPSLAGANVLTF